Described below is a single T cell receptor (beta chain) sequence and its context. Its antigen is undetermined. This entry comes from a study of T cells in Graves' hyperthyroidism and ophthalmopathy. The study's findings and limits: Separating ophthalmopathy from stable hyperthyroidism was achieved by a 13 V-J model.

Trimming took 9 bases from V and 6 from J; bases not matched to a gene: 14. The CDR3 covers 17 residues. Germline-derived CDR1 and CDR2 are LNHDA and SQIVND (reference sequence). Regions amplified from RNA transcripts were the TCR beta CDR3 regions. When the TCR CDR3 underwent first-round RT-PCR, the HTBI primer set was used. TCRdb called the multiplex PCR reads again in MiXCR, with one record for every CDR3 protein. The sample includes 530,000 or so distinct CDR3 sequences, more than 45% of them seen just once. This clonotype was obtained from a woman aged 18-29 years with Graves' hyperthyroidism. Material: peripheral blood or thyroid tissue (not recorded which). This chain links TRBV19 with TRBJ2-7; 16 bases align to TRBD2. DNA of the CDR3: TGTGCCAGCTCACTGGGACTAGCGGGAGGGCCCTCTAGCGAGCAGTACTTC. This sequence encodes CASSLGLAGGPSSEQYF.